This paragraph reports one T cell receptor beta chain. The antigen is unknown. These data are taken from a study of cytomegalovirus exposure and HLA in healthy donors. Findings and limits, study-wide: Differences between HLA loci emerged in a later analysis of TCR association rates, with DRB1 most and HLA-C fewest.

Looked up from germline, CDR1 is MGHDK and CDR2 is SYGVNS. Unmatched junction bases numbered 10, after V lost 1 base and J lost 2 bases. The CDR3 runs to 18 residues. Both 60 Vbeta primers and 13 Jbeta primers went into the PCR. Repertoires were generated with immunoSEQ multiplex PCR, while TCRdb's copy carries only in-frame clones and drops some. The sample contains under 85,000 clones, roughly 77% of which appear only once. This sequence was found in a woman aged 30 to 39 in good health and CMV-seronegative. The specimen sequenced was PBMCs. The gene calls are TRBV25-1 and TRBJ2-5, with 10 bases fitting TRBD2. The CDR3 loop reads CASSESGLAGGTQETQYF. For the CDR3, the DNA is TGTGCCAGCAGTGAATCCGGCTTAGCGGGAGGCACACAAGAGACCCAGTACTTC.